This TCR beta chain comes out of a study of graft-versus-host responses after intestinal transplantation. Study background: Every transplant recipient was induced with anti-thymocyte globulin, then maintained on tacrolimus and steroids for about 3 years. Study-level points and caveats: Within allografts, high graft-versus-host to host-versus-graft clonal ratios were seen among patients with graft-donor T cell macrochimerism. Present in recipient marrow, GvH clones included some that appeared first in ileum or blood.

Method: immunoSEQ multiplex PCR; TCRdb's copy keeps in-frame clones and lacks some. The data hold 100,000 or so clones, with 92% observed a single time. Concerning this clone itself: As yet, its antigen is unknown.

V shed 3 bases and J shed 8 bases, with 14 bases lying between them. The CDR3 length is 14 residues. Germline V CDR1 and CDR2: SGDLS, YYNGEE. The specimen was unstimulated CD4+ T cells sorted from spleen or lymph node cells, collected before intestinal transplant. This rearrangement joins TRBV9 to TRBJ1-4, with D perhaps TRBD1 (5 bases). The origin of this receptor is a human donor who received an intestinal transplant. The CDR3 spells CASSGGPRDEKLFF. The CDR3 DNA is TGTGCCAGCAGCGGGGGCCCCCGAGACGAAAAACTGTTTTTT.